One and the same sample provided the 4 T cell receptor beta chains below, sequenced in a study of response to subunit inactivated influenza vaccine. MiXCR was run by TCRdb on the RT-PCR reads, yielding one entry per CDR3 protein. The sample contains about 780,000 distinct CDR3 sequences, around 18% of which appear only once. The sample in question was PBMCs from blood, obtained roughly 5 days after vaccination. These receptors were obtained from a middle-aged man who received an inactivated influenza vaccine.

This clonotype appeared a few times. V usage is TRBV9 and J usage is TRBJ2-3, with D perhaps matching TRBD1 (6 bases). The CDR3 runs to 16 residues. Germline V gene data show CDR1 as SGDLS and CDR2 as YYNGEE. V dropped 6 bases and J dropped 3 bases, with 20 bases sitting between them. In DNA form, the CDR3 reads TGTGCCAGCACTAGGACAGCCCGAAGATCAACAGATACGCAGTATTTT. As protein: CASTRTARRSTDTQYF.

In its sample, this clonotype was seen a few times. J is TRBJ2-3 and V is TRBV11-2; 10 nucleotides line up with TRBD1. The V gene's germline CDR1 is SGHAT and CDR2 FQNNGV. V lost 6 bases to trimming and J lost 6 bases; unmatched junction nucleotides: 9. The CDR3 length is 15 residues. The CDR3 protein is CASRATGGLGDTQYF. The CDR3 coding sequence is TGTGCCAGCAGGGCGACAGGGGGCTTAGGGGATACGCAGTATTTT.

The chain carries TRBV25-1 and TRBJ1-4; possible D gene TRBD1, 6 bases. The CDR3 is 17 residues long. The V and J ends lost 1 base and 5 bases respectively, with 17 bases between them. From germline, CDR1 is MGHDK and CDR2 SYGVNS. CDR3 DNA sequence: TGTGCCAGCAGTGAATCCCGACGCGGGGGGCCCAATGAAAAACTGTTTTTT. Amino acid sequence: CASSESRRGGPNEKLFF.

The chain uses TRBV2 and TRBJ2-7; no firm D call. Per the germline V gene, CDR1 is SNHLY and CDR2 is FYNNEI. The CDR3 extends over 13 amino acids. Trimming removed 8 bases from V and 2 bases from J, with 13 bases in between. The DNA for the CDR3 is TGTGCCAGCGGCGAGGTTTTCACCTACGAGCAGTACTTC. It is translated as CASGEVFTYEQYF.